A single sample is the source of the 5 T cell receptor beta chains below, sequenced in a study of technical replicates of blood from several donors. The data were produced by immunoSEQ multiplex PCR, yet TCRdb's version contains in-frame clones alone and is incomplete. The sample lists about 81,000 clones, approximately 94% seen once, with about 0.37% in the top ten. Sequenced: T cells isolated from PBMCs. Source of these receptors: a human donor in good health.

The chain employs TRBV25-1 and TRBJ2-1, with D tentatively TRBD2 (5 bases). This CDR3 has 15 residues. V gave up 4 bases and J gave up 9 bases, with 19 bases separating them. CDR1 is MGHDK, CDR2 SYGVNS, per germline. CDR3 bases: TGTGCCAGCAGTGTAATGACCGGAGGCCCCCCTGAGCAGTTCTTC. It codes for CASSVMTGGPPEQFF.

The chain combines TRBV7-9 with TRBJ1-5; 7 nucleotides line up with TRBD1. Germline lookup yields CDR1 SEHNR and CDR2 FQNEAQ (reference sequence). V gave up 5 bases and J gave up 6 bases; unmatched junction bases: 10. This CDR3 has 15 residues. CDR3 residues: CASSRDRVGIQPQHF. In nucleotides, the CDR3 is TGTGCCAGCAGCCGCGACAGGGTGGGAATTCAGCCCCAGCATTTT.

Here the CDR3 DNA reads TGTGCCTGGGGGGGGAATTACGAGCAGTACTTC. Translation gives CAWGGNYEQYF. The chain combines TRBV30 with TRBJ2-5; D possibly corresponds to TRBD2 (6 bases). The better agreement between TRBJ2-7 and the DNA end casts doubt on the J call. Germline CDR1 GTSNPN, CDR2 SVGIG (reference sequence). The CDR3 has 11 residues.

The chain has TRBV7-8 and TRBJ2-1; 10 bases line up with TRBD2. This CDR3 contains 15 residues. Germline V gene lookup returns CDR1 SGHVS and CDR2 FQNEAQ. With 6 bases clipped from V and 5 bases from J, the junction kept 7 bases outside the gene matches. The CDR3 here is CASRTLAGFHNEQFF. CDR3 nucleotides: TGTGCCAGCAGAACACTAGCGGGGTTTCACAATGAGCAGTTCTTC.

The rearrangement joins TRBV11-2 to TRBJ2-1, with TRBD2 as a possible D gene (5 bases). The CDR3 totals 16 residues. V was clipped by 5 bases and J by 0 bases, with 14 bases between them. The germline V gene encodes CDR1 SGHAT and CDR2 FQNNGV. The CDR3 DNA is TGTGCCAGCAGCGGACTCCTAGCAGGCTCCTACAATGAGCAGTTCTTC. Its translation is CASSGLLAGSYNEQFF.